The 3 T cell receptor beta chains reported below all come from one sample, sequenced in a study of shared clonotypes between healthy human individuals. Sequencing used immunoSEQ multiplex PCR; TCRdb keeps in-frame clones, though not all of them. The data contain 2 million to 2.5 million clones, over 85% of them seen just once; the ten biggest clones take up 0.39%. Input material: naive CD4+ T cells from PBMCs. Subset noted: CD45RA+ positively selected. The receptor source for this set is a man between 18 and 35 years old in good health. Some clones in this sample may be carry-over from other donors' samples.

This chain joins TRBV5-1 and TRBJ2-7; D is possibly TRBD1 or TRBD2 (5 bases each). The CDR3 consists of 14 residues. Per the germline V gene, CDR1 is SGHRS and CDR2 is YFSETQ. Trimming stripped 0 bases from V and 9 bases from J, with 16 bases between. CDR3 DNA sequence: TGCGCCAGCAGCTTGGGAGGGACCTTCGAGAGGCAGTACTTC. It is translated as CASSLGGTFERQYF.

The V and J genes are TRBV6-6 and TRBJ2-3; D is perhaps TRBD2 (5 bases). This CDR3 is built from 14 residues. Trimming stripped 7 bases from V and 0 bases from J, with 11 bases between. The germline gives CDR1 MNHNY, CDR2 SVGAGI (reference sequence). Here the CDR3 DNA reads TGTGCCAGCAATCCAGCGGCTAGCACAGATACGCAGTATTTT. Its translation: CASNPAASTDTQYF.

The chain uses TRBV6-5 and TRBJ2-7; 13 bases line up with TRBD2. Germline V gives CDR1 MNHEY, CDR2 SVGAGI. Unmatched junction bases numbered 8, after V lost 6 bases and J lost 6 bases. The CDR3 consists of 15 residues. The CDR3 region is CASSRGTSGASEQYF. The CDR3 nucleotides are TGTGCCAGCAGCCGGGGGACTAGCGGGGCCAGCGAGCAGTACTTC.